The 9 T cell receptor beta chains in this list originate from one sample, sequenced in a study of long-term antiretroviral therapy in people with HIV. With survey level as its setting, the immunoSEQ assay was v3.0. Method: immunoSEQ multiplex PCR; TCRdb's copy keeps in-frame clones and lacks some. The sample records about 34,000 clones, nearly 95% being singletons. The specimen was unsorted PBMCs, collected around 5.5 years after starting antiretroviral therapy. Receptor source: a woman between 50 and 59 years old with HIV.

The chain couples TRBV6-6 to TRBJ1-5; D remains unclear. V gave up 6 bases and J gave up 3 bases, with 9 bases separating them. The CDR3 has 13 residues. The germline CDR1 and CDR2 sequences are MNHNY and SVGAGI (reference sequence). The CDR3 nucleotides are TGTGCCAGCAGCTATGCAGTCAATCAGCCCCAGCATTTT. It codes for CASSYAVNQPQHF.

This sequence joins TRBV5-1 and TRBJ1-1, with D uncertain. V was pared by 0 bases and J by 9 bases, with 9 bases between. The CDR3 loop spans 12 amino acids. Germline V gives CDR1 SGHRS, CDR2 YFSETQ. The CDR3: CASSLDGPKAFF. CDR3 coding DNA: TGCGCCAGCAGCTTGGACGGTCCCAAAGCTTTCTTT.

Comments on this clone: A junction boundary mismatches the germline segment, possibly from a read error. The chain carries TRBV7-7 and TRBJ2-3, with 8 bases lining up with TRBD2. Germline V lookup: CDR1 SSHAT, CDR2 FNYEAQ (reference sequence). The CDR3 has 16 amino acids. The CDR3 DNA sequence: TGTGCTAGCAGCCCACGCGCGGGGGGAAGCACAGATACGCAGTATTTT. Translating it yields CASSPRAGGSTDTQYF.

The V gene is TRBV21-1, the J gene TRBJ2-7. TRBV21-1 is annotated as a pseudogene. The CDR3 consists of 16 residues. The CDR3 loop is CASSHGIHGGGYEQYF. In DNA, the CDR3 is TGTGCCAGCAGCCATGGAATCCACGGTGGGGGATACGAGCAGTACTTC.

The chain has TRBV30 and TRBJ1-6; a weak D match, TRBD1 (6 bases). CDR1 GTSNPN and CDR2 SVGIG come from the germline V gene (reference sequence). The CDR3 covers 18 residues. The V end was cut by 0 bases, the J end by 6 bases, with 21 bases between. CDR3 bases: TGTGCCTGGAGTGTCACCGGAGGGGGAAAGTACGGTAATTCACCCCTCCACTTT. It encodes CAWSVTGGGKYGNSPLHF.

The genes are TRBV19 and TRBJ2-1, with D possibly being TRBD2 (6 bases). V was pared by 1 base and J by 6 bases, with 10 bases between. Germline values: CDR1 LNHDA, CDR2 SQIVND (reference sequence). The CDR3 length is 14 residues. CDR3 sequence (DNA): TGTGCCAGTAGTATAGCGGAGGGGAGCAATGAGCAGTTCTTC. It translates to CASSIAEGSNEQFF.

The J gene is TRBJ2-2, the V gene TRBV9, with D unresolved. The germline V gene has CDR1 SGDLS and CDR2 YYNGEE. V was cut by 0 bases and J by 4 bases, with 4 bases left in between. The CDR3 totals 13 residues. The CDR3 coding sequence is TGTGCCAGCAGCGTAGTCTTCACCGGGGAGCTGTTTTTT. It yields the protein CASSVVFTGELFF.

This chain connects TRBV19 to TRBJ2-2; the D is unclear. This CDR3 region has 12 residues. The germline CDR1 and CDR2 sequences are LNHDA and SQIVND (reference sequence). V lost 4 bases and J 3 bases, leaving 3 bases between the germline ends. The CDR3, as DNA: TGTGCCAGTAGTACCGACACCGGGGAGCTGTTTTTT. It is translated as CASSTDTGELFF.

The genes are TRBV18 and TRBJ1-1, with D unclear. V was trimmed by 4 bases and J by 5 bases, leaving 11 bases between them. CDR1 and CDR2 (germline): KGHSH, LQKENI. CDR3 length equals 13 residues. The CDR3 protein is CASSLSEGTEAFF. CDR3 sequence (DNA): TGTGCCAGCTCACTATCTGAAGGAACTGAAGCTTTCTTT.